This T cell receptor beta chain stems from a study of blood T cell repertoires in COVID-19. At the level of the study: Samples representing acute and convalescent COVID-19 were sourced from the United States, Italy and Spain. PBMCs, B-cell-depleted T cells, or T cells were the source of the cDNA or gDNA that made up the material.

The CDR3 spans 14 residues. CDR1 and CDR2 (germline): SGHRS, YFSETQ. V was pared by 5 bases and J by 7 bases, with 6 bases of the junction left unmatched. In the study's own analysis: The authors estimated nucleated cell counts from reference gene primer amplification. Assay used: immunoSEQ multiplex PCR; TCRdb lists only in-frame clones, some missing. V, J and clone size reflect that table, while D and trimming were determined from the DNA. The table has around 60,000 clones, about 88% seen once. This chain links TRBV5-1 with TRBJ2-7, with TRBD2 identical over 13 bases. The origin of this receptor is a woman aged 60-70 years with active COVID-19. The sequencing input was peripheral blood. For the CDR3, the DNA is TGCGCCAGCAGGGTAGGGACTAGCGGGGATGAGCAGTACTTC. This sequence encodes CASRVGTSGDEQYF. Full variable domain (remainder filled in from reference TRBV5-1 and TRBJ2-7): KAGVTQTPRYLIKTRGQQVTLSCSPISGHRSVSWYQQTPGQGLQFLFEYFSETQRNKGNFPGRFSGRQFSNSRSEMNVSTLELGDSALYLCASRVGTSGDEQYFGPGTRLTVT.